The 16 T cell receptor beta chains presented below share a single source sample, sequenced in a study of PD-1 blockade in mismatch repair-deficient tumors. Here immunoSEQ multiplex PCR was the method, and the copy in TCRdb shows in-frame clones only, minus some. The data contain some 66,000 clones, 70% to 90% of them singletons. The sample consisted of peripheral blood, taken 52 weeks after starting pembrolizumab. Every receptor here comes from an adult with mismatch repair-deficient cancer.

The genes are TRBV6-1 and TRBJ1-5; a weak D match, TRBD1 (5 bases). V lost 3 bases and J lost 8, with 26 bases in between. Germline loops: CDR1 MNHNS, CDR2 SASEGT. The length of the CDR3 is 18 residues. Here the CDR3 reads CASSEDSSTGVASKPQHF. For the CDR3, the DNA is TGTGCCAGCAGTGAGGATTCTAGCACAGGCGTTGCGAGCAAGCCCCAGCATTTT.

This chain connects TRBV5-8 to TRBJ2-1; tentative D call: TRBD2 (6 bases). V lost 0 bases to trimming and J lost 4 bases, with 11 bases between them. The germline V gene has CDR1 SGHTS and CDR2 YDEGEE. The CDR3 consists of 15 residues. Written as DNA, the CDR3 is TGTGCCAGCAGCTTGGGCCTAGCGACTTACAATGAGCAGTTCTTC. This sequence encodes CASSLGLATYNEQFF.

The genes are TRBV7-9 and TRBJ2-1, with TRBD2 matching 12 bases. Germline CDR1 and CDR2: SEHNR and FQNEAQ (reference sequence). Trimming removed 4 bases from V and 15 bases from J; junction bases left unmatched: 4. This CDR3 has 12 amino acids. The CDR3 loop reads CASSSGLAGLFF. CDR3 DNA sequence: TGTGCCAGCAGCTCCGGACTAGCGGGGTTGTTCTTC.

This chain connects TRBV19 to TRBJ2-1, with a weak D call TRBD1 (6 bases). Trimming shortened V by 3 bases and J by 5 bases, and 14 bases separated the two germline ends. CDR1 is LNHDA, CDR2 SQIVND, per germline (reference sequence). The CDR3 contains 15 residues. The DNA of the CDR3 is TGTGCCAGTAGTATCTCTGGCAGGGGACACAATGAGCAGTTCTTC. This codes for CASSISGRGHNEQFF.

This clone was detected once. The genes are TRBV29-1 and TRBJ2-7, with D possibly called TRBD1 or TRBD2 (5 bases each). Germline assignment: CDR1 SQVTM and CDR2 ANQGSEA. V lost 4 bases to trimming and J lost 3 bases, with 7 bases between them. This CDR3 contains 11 residues. The CDR3 region is CSVGGSYEQYF. CDR3 in DNA: TGCAGCGTTGGGGGGAGCTACGAGCAGTACTTC.

The chain links TRBV6-5 to TRBJ2-1, with 9 bases fitting TRBD1. This CDR3 contains 15 residues. Germline CDR1 is MNHEY and CDR2 is SVGAGI. V gave up 2 bases and J gave up 5 bases; unmatched junction bases: 4. CDR3 nucleotide sequence: TGTGCCAGCAGTTACAGGACAGGGGCCAACAATGAGCAGTTCTTC. Translating it yields CASSYRTGANNEQFF.

The rearrangement links TRBV20-1 to TRBJ2-7; D is possibly TRBD1 (6 bases). V was trimmed by 5 bases and J by 7 bases, leaving 12 bases between them. This CDR3 spans 11 amino acids. Germline V gene data show CDR1 as DFQATT and CDR2 as SNEGSKA (reference sequence). Written as DNA, the CDR3 is TGCAGTGCTCGGGACCAGGGGGAGCAGTACTTC. Its protein is CSARDQGEQYF.

The chain joins TRBV7-9 to TRBJ2-7; TRBD2 agrees at 7 bases. The V gene's germline CDR1 is SEHNR and CDR2 FQNEAQ (reference sequence). V was pared by 5 bases and J by 3 bases, with 16 bases of the junction left unmatched. The CDR3 is 17 residues long. The CDR3 reads CASSPTPTSRKSYEQYF. The CDR3 DNA reads TGTGCCAGCAGCCCTACCCCGACTAGCCGTAAGAGCTACGAGCAGTACTTC.

The chain carries TRBV11-2 and TRBJ2-4, with TRBD1 matching 7 bases. The CDR3 totals 14 residues. Germline V CDR1 and CDR2: SGHAT, FQNNGV. V lost 5 bases, J lost 3 bases, and 4 bases stayed unmatched. CDR3 loop: CASSLGDSKNIQYF. The CDR3 DNA reads TGTGCCAGCAGCCTAGGGGACAGCAAAAACATTCAGTACTTC.

This chain connects TRBV19 to TRBJ2-3; 12 bases align to TRBD2. In germline, CDR1 is LNHDA, CDR2 SQIVND (reference sequence). V dropped 6 bases and J dropped 5; count of bases not matched to a gene: 0. The CDR3 contains 13 residues. The CDR3 region has the DNA TGTGCCAGTAGGGGACTAGCGGGAGATACGCAGTATTTT. Translated: CASRGLAGDTQYF.

The J gene is TRBJ2-3, the V gene TRBV25-1; possibly TRBD2 for D (6 bases). Germline-derived CDR1 and CDR2 are MGHDK and SYGVNS. CDR3 length: 15 residues. Trimming left V 0 bases short and J 4 bases short, with 11 bases between. The CDR3 nucleotides are TGTGCCAGCAGTGAATATAGACTAGGATCAGATACGCAGTATTTT. It translates to CASSEYRLGSDTQYF. Together with reference TRBV25-1 and TRBJ2-3, the CDR3 gives the full variable domain: EADIYQTPRYLVIGTGKKITLECSQTMGHDKMYWYQQDPGMELHLIHYSYGVNSTEKGDLSSESTVSRIRTEHFPLTLESARPSHTSQYLCASSEYRLGSDTQYFGPGTRLTVL.

The chain has TRBV5-4 and TRBJ2-7, with 9 bases that match TRBD2. V lost 0 bases to trimming and J lost 2 bases; unmatched junction nucleotides: 6. CDR1 SGHNT and CDR2 YYREEE come from the germline V gene (reference sequence). The CDR3 spans 16 residues. The CDR3 here is CASSLGGGRVPYEQYF. Here the CDR3 DNA reads TGTGCCAGCAGCTTGGGGGGCGGGAGGGTCCCCTACGAGCAGTACTTC.

The chain carries TRBV9 and TRBJ2-2, with TRBD2 identical over 7 bases. Germline CDR1 and CDR2: SGDLS and YYNGEE. The CDR3 extends over 17 amino acids. J lost 0 bases, V lost 1 base, and 6 bases had no gene match. The CDR3 nucleotides read TGTGCCAGCAGCGTACGAAGCCTAGCGGCGAACACCGGGGAGCTGTTTTTT. As protein: CASSVRSLAANTGELFF.

The CDR3 nucleotides are TGTGCCAGCAGCTTAGGTGGGGGAGGAACATGGGAGCAGTACTTC. Translation: CASSLGGGGTWEQYF. The chain joins TRBV7-9 to TRBJ2-7; D is possibly TRBD2 (6 bases). Per the germline V gene, CDR1 is SEHNR and CDR2 is FQNEAQ (reference sequence). With 1 base removed from V and 7 bases from J, the gap between germline ends came to 17 bases. The CDR3 is 15 amino acids.

CDR3: CAWSPPGGYEQYF. For the CDR3, the DNA is TGTGCCTGGAGCCCCCCCGGGGGATACGAGCAGTACTTC. The chain uses TRBV30 and TRBJ2-7; weak D call: TRBD2 (6 bases). The CDR3 runs 13 residues. Looked up from germline, CDR1 is GTSNPN and CDR2 is SVGIG (reference sequence). The V and J ends lost 3 bases and 4 bases respectively, with 13 bases between them.

For the CDR3, the DNA is TGCGCCAGCAACTTGGGGGGGGTGGGCGAAAAACTGTTTTTT. The encoded protein is CASNLGGVGEKLFF. The chain links TRBV10-2 to TRBJ1-4; D is perhaps TRBD1 (5 bases). Germline assignment: CDR1 WSHSY and CDR2 SAAADI. Trimming removed 7 bases from V and 8 bases from J, with 17 bases in between. The CDR3 extends over 14 amino acids.